This record concerns one TCR beta chain sequence. V was shortened by 2 bases and J by 7 bases, with 22 bases between the two germline ends. Germline CDR1 is SGHRS and CDR2 is YFSETQ. The length of the CDR3 is 17 residues. These data come from a study of shared clonotypes between healthy human individuals. This table comes from immunoSEQ multiplex PCR, and its TCRdb copy is limited to in-frame clones, with some not included. The data hold about 1.1 million clones, with approximately 80% observed a single time. The TCR comes from a man aged 18-30 years in good health. Some clones in this sample may be carry-over from other donors' samples. The chain joins TRBV5-1 to TRBJ2-1, with D possibly being TRBD2 (5 bases). Sequenced input: memory CD4+ T cells from PBMCs. Regarding subset: CD45RA-negative fraction. The CDR3 DNA follows: TGCGCCAGCAGCTTACCCCCGACCGGCGGACTCCGGAATGAGCAGTTCTTC. This gives the protein CASSLPPTGGLRNEQFF.